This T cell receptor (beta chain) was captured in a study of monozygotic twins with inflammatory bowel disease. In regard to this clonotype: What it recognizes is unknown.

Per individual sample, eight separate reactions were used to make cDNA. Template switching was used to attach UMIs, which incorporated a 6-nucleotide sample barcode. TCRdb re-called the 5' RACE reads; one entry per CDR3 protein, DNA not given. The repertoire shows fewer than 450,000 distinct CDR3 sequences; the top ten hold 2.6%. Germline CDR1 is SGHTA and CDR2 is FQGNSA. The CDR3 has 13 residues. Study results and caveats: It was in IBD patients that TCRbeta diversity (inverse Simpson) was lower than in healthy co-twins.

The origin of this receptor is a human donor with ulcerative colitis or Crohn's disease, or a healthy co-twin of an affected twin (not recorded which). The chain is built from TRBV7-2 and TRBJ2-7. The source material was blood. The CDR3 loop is CASRLGTTYEQYF.